This T cell receptor (beta chain) was sequenced for a study of blood T cell repertoires in COVID-19. Study-wide context: There were acute and convalescent COVID-19 samples, and they came from the United States, Italy and Spain. T cells, B-cell-depleted T cells, or PBMCs provided the cDNA or gDNA that served as material.

Under the authors' procedure: Nucleated cell counts were estimated from reference gene primer amplification. Clones were read by immunoSEQ multiplex PCR, and TCRdb kept only the in-frame ones, dropping some. That table is the source of V, J and clone size, and D and trimming were worked out from the DNA. The data contain 60,000 to 85,000 clones, about 80% of them singletons. This CDR3 spans 15 amino acids. Germline V lookup: CDR1 MGHDK, CDR2 SYGVNS. Trimming took off 2 bases at V and 4 bases at J, with 14 bases between the two ends. Sample: peripheral blood. The clonotype comes from a man older than 75 with acute or convalescent COVID-19. The rearrangement links TRBV25-1 to TRBJ1-1, with D perhaps TRBD1 (5 bases). CDR3 region: CASSEALGGGTEAFF. As DNA, the CDR3 is TGTGCCAGCAGTGAAGCACTGGGGGGAGGCACTGAAGCTTTCTTT.